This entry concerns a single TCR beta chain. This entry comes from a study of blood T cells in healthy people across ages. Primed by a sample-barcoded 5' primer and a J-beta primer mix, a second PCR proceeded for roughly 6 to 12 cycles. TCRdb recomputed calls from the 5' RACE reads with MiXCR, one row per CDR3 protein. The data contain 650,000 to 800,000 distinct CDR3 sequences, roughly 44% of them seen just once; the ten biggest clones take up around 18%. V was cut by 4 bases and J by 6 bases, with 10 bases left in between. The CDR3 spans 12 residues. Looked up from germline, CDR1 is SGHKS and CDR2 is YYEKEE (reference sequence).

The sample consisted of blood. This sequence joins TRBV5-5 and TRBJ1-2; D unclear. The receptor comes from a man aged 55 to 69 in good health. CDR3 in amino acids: CASSPRLDGYTF. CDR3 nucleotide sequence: TGTGCCAGCAGCCCGAGACTGGATGGCTACACCTTC.